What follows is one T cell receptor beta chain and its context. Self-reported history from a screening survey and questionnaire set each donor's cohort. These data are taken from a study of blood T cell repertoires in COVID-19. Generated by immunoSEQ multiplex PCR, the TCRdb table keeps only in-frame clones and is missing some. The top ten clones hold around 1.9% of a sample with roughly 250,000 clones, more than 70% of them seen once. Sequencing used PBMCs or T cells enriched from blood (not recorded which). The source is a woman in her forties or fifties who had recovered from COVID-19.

Here the CDR3 reads CASSQDLGVAKNIQYF. CDR3 coding DNA: TGCGCCAGCAGCCAAGATCTAGGAGTAGCCAAAAACATTCAGTACTTC. The chain joins TRBV4-3 to TRBJ2-4; D not resolved. Trimming took 0 bases from V and 0 from J, leaving 9 bases between them. This CDR3 spans 16 amino acids. Germline lookup yields CDR1 LGHNA and CDR2 YSLEER.